This paragraph covers one T cell receptor (beta chain) sequence. The CDR3 spans 13 residues. Trimming left V 4 bases short and J 1 base short, with 8 bases between. From germline, CDR1 is SGHNT and CDR2 YYREEE (reference sequence). Original processing notes: Counts of nucleated cells, estimated from reference gene primer amplification, were obtained. The assay was immunoSEQ multiplex PCR, and TCRdb's table has in-frame clones only and misses some. The DNA gave D and trimming, while V, J and clone size come from that table. The data hold 180,000 or so clones, with 86% observed a single time. The data belong to a study of blood T cell repertoires in COVID-19. Recovered participants had two consecutive negative NP/OP PCR tests, healthcare professional clearance, or symptom resolution.

The TCR sequence derives from a woman aged 30 to 39 who had recovered from COVID-19. The V call is TRBV5-4, the J call TRBJ2-5, with D tentatively TRBD2 (6 bases). The sample comprised PBMCs or T cells enriched from blood (not recorded which). The CDR3: CASSPGSQETQYF. The DNA of the CDR3 is TGTGCCAGCAGCCCCGGGAGCCAAGAGACCCAGTACTTC.